Below are 20 T cell receptor beta chains sequenced from a single sample in a study of cytomegalovirus exposure and HLA in healthy donors. Profiled with immunoSEQ multiplex PCR; TCRdb holds only in-frame clones, not every one. The sample records under 150,000 clones, roughly 90% being singletons. Sequencing was carried out using PBMCs. The receptor set was obtained from a young woman in good health and CMV-seropositive.

This chain connects TRBV5-1 to TRBJ2-1; D gene unclear. The V gene lost 4 bases and the J gene lost 7 bases, with 12 bases spanning the gap. The germline gives CDR1 SGHRS, CDR2 YFSETQ. This CDR3 spans 13 amino acids. The CDR3 sequence is CASSGPTSNEQFF. The CDR3 nucleotides read TGCGCCAGCAGCGGGCCGACCAGTAATGAGCAGTTCTTC.

The chain couples TRBV5-1 to TRBJ2-3; 8 bases match TRBD2. CDR1 and CDR2 from the germline V gene are SGHRS and YFSETQ. CDR3 length: 16 residues. V shed 1 base, J shed 4 bases, and the junction held 8 bases outside the gene matches. The CDR3 loop reads CASSLFSGGSPDTQYF. The CDR3 nucleotides read TGCGCCAGCAGCTTGTTCAGCGGGGGTAGTCCAGATACGCAGTATTTT.

The rearrangement joins TRBV5-6 to TRBJ1-2; maybe TRBD1 (6 bases). Trimming cost V 2 bases and J 1 base, with 15 bases left between them. Per germline, CDR1 SGHDT and CDR2 YYEEEE. The CDR3 runs 16 residues. CDR3 nucleotide sequence: TGTGCCAGCAGCTTACAGGGTGGCAGACTTAACTATGGCTACACCTTC. Residues: CASSLQGGRLNYGYTF.

The chain joins TRBV7-2 to TRBJ2-7; perhaps TRBD1 as D (5 bases). Deletions cut 1 base from V and 2 bases from J, with 15 bases between. The germline V gene encodes CDR1 SGHTA and CDR2 FQGNSA. The length of the CDR3 is 16 residues. The CDR3 bases are TGTGCCAGCAGCTTAGTCGCTTGGGGCAGCCCCTACGAGCAGTACTTC. This translates into CASSLVAWGSPYEQYF.

The chain uses TRBV15 and TRBJ1-4, with a tentative D call TRBD1 (5 bases). With 0 bases removed from V and 8 bases from J, the gap between germline ends came to 13 bases. Germline V gene lookup returns CDR1 LNHNV and CDR2 YYDKDF (reference sequence). The CDR3 is made up of 15 amino acids. The CDR3 region has the DNA TGTGCCACCAGCAGAGATCTGGGGGGAGGGGAAAAACTGTTTTTT. It codes for CATSRDLGGGEKLFF.

V is TRBV10-3 and J is TRBJ2-5; TRBD1 aligns across 7 bases. With V trimmed by 7 bases and J by 7 bases, 12 bases remained unmatched. The CDR3 loop spans 14 amino acids. The V gene's germline CDR1 is ENHRY and CDR2 SYGVKD. CDR3: CAITKGQFPVTQYF. Written as DNA, the CDR3 is TGTGCCATCACCAAGGGACAGTTTCCAGTGACCCAGTACTTC.

The V and J genes are TRBV6-5 and TRBJ2-5, with D perhaps TRBD1 (6 bases). Germline CDR1 MNHEY, CDR2 SVGAGI. V lost 7 bases, J lost 5 bases, and 17 bases lay in between. There are 14 residues in the CDR3. The CDR3 sequence is CASNAGVPRETQYF. In DNA form, the CDR3 reads TGTGCCAGCAATGCAGGGGTTCCAAGGGAGACCCAGTACTTC.

As regards this clone: The sample carries other DNA sequences with the same CDR3. The chain recombines TRBV2 with TRBJ2-1, with 7 bases identical to TRBD2. With V trimmed by 3 bases and J by 0 bases, 2 bases remained unmatched. The CDR3 consists of 15 residues. Per the germline V gene, CDR1 is SNHLY and CDR2 is FYNNEI. Here the CDR3 DNA reads TGTGCCAGCAGTGACCCGGGGGGCTCCTACAATGAGCAGTTCTTC. This codes for CASSDPGGSYNEQFF.

The J gene is TRBJ1-2, the V gene TRBV29-1; 7 bases are shared with TRBD1. Germline lookup yields CDR1 SQVTM and CDR2 ANQGSEA. The J segment lost 0 bases and the V segment lost 4 bases, leaving 2 bases of the junction unmatched. This CDR3 is built from 13 residues. The CDR3: CSVVGTANYGYTF. The CDR3 DNA is TGCAGCGTTGTCGGGACAGCTAACTATGGCTACACCTTC.

The J gene is TRBJ2-6, the V gene TRBV19; D remains ambiguous. This CDR3 comprises 14 residues. With 8 bases removed from V and 0 bases from J, the gap between germline ends came to 8 bases. CDR1 and CDR2 (germline): LNHDA, SQIVND (reference sequence). CDR3 residues: CASLRGSGANVLTF. CDR3 DNA: TGTGCCAGTCTCCGAGGCTCTGGGGCCAACGTCCTGACTTTC.

The J gene is TRBJ2-3, the V gene TRBV27, with 7 bases fitting TRBD1. Germline V gene data show CDR1 as MNHEY and CDR2 as SMNVEV (reference sequence). Trimming at V came to 5 bases and at J to 2 bases, leaving 10 bases not matched to a gene. This CDR3 is built from 16 residues. This CDR3 reads CASSRTGVRDTDTQYF. CDR3 DNA: TGTGCCAGCAGTCGAACAGGGGTTCGGGACACAGATACGCAGTATTTT.

The V gene is TRBV7-9, the J gene TRBJ1-3, with D unresolved. Germline V gene sequence: CDR1 SEHNR, CDR2 FQNEAQ (reference sequence). V lost 1 base and J 0 bases, leaving 13 bases between the germline ends. This CDR3 contains 17 residues. CDR3 DNA: TGTGCCAGCAGCTTAGAAATGATAGGGAGCTCTGGAAACACCATATATTTT. Amino acids: CASSLEMIGSSGNTIYF.

The V gene is TRBV25-1, the J gene TRBJ1-1; D is undetermined. Trimming took 10 bases from V and 0 from J, leaving 15 bases between them. CDR1 is MGHDK, CDR2 SYGVNS, per germline. The CDR3 length is 14 residues. The CDR3 protein is CATQLDSLNTEAFF. The CDR3 region has the DNA TGTGCCACCCAACTGGACTCACTGAACACTGAAGCTTTCTTT.

This rearrangement joins TRBV2 to TRBJ2-2, with D perhaps matching TRBD1 (6 bases). There are 15 residues in the CDR3. Per the germline V gene, CDR1 is SNHLY and CDR2 is FYNNEI. Trimming pared 7 bases from V and 2 bases from J, leaving 14 bases between. The DNA of the CDR3 is TGTGCCAGCACTCAGGACAGATTAAACACCGGGGAGCTGTTTTTT. This codes for CASTQDRLNTGELFF.

J is TRBJ1-2 and V is TRBV28; D remains ambiguous. There are 15 residues in the CDR3. The ends were cut back, 1 base at V and 4 bases at J, with 13 bases in the middle. Germline V gene lookup returns CDR1 MDHEN and CDR2 SYDVKM. CDR3 bases: TGTGCCAGCAGTTTATTCCGGGAGCGGGGCTATGGCTACACCTTC. It encodes CASSLFRERGYGYTF.

The genes are TRBV7-9 and TRBJ2-2, with D possibly TRBD2 on 6 matching bases. CDR1 and CDR2 from the germline V gene are SEHNR and FQNEAQ (reference sequence). V gave up 5 bases and J gave up 3 bases, with 19 bases separating them. The CDR3 consists of 17 residues. CDR3 nucleotide sequence: TGTGCCAGCAGCCCCGGTGTACGGGGGTCGTACACCGGGGAGCTGTTTTTT. This sequence encodes CASSPGVRGSYTGELFF.

The chain couples TRBV11-3 to TRBJ1-2, with D possibly matching TRBD1 (6 bases). Germline CDR1 reads SGHNT; CDR2 reads YENEEA. V was pared by 1 base and J by 3 bases, with 12 bases between. The CDR3 extends over 15 amino acids. The CDR3 reads CASSLGRTEDYGYTF. The CDR3 nucleotides are TGTGCCAGCAGCTTAGGGCGGACAGAAGACTATGGCTACACCTTC.

The rearrangement joins TRBV7-9 to TRBJ2-7, with D possibly matching TRBD1 (5 bases). Germline-derived CDR1 and CDR2 are SEHNR and FQNEAQ (reference sequence). The CDR3 is 12 amino acids. Trimming stripped 4 bases from V and 9 bases from J, with 13 bases between. The chain's CDR3 is CASSSQALGQYF. CDR3 sequence (DNA): TGTGCCAGCAGCTCACAGGCTCTTGGGCAGTACTTC.

V and J are TRBV29-1 and TRBJ1-4, with D possibly being TRBD1 (6 bases). This CDR3 is 13 amino acids long. Trimming removed 0 bases from V and 7 bases from J, with 9 bases in between. Germline V CDR1 and CDR2: SQVTM, ANQGSEA. CDR3 region: CSVEEGAGEKLFF. The CDR3 DNA reads TGCAGCGTTGAAGAGGGGGCGGGTGAAAAACTGTTTTTT.

The rearrangement joins TRBV18 to TRBJ2-6; D is uncertain. CDR3 length: 18 residues. Germline assignment: CDR1 KGHSH and CDR2 LQKENI. V was clipped by 3 bases and J by 1 base, with 16 bases between them. The CDR3 coding sequence is TGTGCCAGCTCACCCCCGGGTATGGCGGTATCTGGGGCCAACGTCCTGACTTTC. Translating gives CASSPPGMAVSGANVLTF.